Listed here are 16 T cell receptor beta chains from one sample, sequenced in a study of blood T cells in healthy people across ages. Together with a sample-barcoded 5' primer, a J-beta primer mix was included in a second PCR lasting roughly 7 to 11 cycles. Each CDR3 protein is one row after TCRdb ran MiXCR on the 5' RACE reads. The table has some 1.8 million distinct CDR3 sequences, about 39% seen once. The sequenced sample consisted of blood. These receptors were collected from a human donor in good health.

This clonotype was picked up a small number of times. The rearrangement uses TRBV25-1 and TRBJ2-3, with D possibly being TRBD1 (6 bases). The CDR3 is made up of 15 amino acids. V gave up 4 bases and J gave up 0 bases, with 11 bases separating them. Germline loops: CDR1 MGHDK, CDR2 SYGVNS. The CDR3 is CASSGFRGSTDTQYF. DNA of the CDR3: TGTGCCAGCAGTGGGTTCAGGGGAAGCACAGATACGCAGTATTTT.

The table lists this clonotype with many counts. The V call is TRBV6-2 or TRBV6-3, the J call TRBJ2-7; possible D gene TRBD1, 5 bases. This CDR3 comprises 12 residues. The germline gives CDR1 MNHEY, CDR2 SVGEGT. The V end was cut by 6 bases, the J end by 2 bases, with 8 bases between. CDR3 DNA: TGTGCCAGCAGCAGACAGCCCTACGAGCAGTACTTC. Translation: CASSRQPYEQYF.

CDR3 nucleotide sequence: TGTGCCAGCAGCTCCGGGGGGGATGAAAAACTGTTTTTT. Amino acids: CASSSGGDEKLFF. The chain has TRBV9 and TRBJ1-4, with D tentatively TRBD1 (5 bases). Trimming pared 4 bases from V and 6 bases from J, leaving 10 bases between. The CDR3 spans 13 residues. CDR1 and CDR2 (germline): SGDLS, YYNGEE.

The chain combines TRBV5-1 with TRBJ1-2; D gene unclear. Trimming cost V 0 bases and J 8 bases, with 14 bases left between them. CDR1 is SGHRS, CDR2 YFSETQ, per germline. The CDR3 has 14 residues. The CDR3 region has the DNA TGCGCCAGCAGCTTGGAAGGGCCAAGTAGGGGCTACACCTTC. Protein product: CASSLEGPSRGYTF.

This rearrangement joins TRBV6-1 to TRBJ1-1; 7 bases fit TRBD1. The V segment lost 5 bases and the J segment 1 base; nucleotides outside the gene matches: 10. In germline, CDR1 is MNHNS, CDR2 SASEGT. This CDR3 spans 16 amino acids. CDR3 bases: TGTGCCAGCAGTTTCACTAGTCGGACAGGGAACACTGAAGCTTTCTTT. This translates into CASSFTSRTGNTEAFF.

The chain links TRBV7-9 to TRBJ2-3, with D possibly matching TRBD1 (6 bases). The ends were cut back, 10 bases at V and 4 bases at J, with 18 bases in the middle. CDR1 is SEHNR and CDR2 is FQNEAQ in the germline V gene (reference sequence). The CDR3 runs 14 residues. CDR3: CAIGRGARADTQYF. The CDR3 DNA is TGTGCCATCGGCAGGGGCGCGAGGGCAGATACGCAGTATTTT. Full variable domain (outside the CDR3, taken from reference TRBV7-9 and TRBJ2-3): DTGVSQNPRHKITKRGQNVTFRCDPISEHNRLYWYRQTLGQGPEFLTYFQNEAQLEKSRLLSDRFSAERPKGSFSTLEIQRTEQGDSAMYLCAIGRGARADTQYFGPGTRLTVL.

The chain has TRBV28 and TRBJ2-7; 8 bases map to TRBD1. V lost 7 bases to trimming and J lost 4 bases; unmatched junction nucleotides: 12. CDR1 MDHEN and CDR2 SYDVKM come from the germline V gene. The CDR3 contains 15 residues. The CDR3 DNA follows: TGTGCCAGCACTCCTTTGACAGGGGTGGTGTACGAGCAGTACTTC. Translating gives CASTPLTGVVYEQYF.

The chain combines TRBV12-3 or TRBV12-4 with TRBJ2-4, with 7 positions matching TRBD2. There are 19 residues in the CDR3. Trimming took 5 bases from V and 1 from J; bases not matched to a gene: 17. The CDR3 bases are TGTGCCAGCAGTCTACTGATGCGGGGAGGGGAATACGCCAAAAACATTCAGTACTTC. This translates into CASSLLMRGGEYAKNIQYF.

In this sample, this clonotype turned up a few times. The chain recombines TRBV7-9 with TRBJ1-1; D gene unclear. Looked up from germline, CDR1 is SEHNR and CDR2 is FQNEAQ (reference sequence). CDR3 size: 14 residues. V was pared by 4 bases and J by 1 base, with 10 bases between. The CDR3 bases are TGTGCCAGCAGCTCCATTGACGAGAACACTGAAGCTTTCTTT. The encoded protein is CASSSIDENTEAFF.

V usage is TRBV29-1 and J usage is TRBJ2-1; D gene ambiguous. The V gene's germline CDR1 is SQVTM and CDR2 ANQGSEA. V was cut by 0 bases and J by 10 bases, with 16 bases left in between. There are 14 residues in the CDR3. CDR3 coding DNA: TGCAGCGTTGAAGACGGGTTTTCGGGCGCCGAGCAGTTCTTC. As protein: CSVEDGFSGAEQFF.

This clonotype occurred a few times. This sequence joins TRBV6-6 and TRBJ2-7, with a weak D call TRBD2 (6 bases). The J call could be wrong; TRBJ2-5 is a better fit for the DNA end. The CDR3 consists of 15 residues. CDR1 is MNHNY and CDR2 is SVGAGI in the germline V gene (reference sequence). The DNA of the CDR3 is TGTGCCAGCAGTCCTGGGGACGGGGGAGAGGAGACCCAGTACTTC. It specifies CASSPGDGGEETQYF.

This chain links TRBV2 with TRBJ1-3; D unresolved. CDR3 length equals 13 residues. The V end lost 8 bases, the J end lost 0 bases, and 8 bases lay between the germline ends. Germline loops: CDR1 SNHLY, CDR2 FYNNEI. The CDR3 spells CASGPSSGNTIYF. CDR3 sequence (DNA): TGTGCCAGCGGGCCCAGCTCTGGAAACACCATATATTTT.

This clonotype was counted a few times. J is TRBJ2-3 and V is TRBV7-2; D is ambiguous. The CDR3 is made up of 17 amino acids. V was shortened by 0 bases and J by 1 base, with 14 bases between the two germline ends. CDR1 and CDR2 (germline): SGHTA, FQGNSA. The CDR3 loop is CASSLAAGLAGTDTQYF. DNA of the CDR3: TGTGCCAGCAGCTTAGCGGCTGGTCTCGCCGGCACAGATACGCAGTATTTT.

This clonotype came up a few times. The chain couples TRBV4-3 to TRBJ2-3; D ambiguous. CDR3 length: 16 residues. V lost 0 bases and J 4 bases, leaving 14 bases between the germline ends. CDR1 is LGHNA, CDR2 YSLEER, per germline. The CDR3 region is CASSQDTATLPDTQYF. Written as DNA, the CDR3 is TGCGCCAGCAGCCAAGACACAGCTACCCTCCCAGATACGCAGTATTTT.

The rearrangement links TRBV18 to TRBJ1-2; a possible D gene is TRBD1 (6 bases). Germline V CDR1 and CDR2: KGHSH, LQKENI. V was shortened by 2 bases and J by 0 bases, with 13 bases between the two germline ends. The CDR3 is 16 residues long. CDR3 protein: CASSPLGRGANYGYTF. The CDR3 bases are TGTGCCAGCTCACCATTGGGCAGGGGAGCTAACTATGGCTACACCTTC.

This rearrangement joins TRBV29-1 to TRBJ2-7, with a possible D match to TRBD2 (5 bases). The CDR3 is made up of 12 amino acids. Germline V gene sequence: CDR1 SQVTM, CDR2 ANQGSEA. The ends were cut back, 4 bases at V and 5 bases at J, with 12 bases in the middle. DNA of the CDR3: TGCAGCGTTGTCGGGAACTTAAACGAGCAGTACTTC. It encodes CSVVGNLNEQYF.